These 16 T cell receptor beta chains share one sample of origin, sequenced in a study of PD-L1 blockade in urothelial cancer. The data were produced by immunoSEQ multiplex PCR, yet TCRdb's version contains in-frame clones alone and is incomplete. The sample has 100,000 to 150,000 clones; 86% are singletons. The time point: peripheral blood 6 weeks after treatment start. Sequenced material: PBMCs, taken around atezolizumab (anti-PD-L1) treatment. These receptors all stem from a man in his fifties with urothelial cancer.

The J gene is TRBJ2-7, the V gene TRBV7-9; a possible D gene is TRBD2 (5 bases). V was shortened by 7 bases and J by 4 bases, with 11 bases between the two germline ends. Germline values: CDR1 SEHNR, CDR2 FQNEAQ (reference sequence). The CDR3 consists of 12 residues. The CDR3 reads CASNGGDYEQYF. The CDR3, as DNA: TGTGCCAGCAACGGAGGAGATTACGAGCAGTACTTC.

This rearrangement joins TRBV18 to TRBJ2-5; D not certain. From germline, CDR1 is KGHSH and CDR2 LQKENI. The CDR3 has 16 amino acids. Trimming cost V 2 bases and J 2 bases, with 15 bases left between them. CDR3 region: CASSPYGSPLQETQYF. CDR3 DNA: TGTGCCAGCTCACCATACGGATCTCCACTACAAGAGACCCAGTACTTC.

CDR3 residues: CASSELGTTREQFF. The CDR3 DNA is TGTGCCAGCAGTGAATTGGGGACTACCAGGGAGCAGTTCTTC. The chain recombines TRBV25-1 with TRBJ2-1; 7 bases line up with TRBD2. After removal of 1 base from V and 10 bases from J, the junction contained 7 bases not matched to a gene. There are 14 residues in the CDR3. The V gene's germline CDR1 is MGHDK and CDR2 SYGVNS. Using reference TRBV25-1 and TRBJ2-1 for the parts outside the CDR3, the full variable domain is EADIYQTPRYLVIGTGKKITLECSQTMGHDKMYWYQQDPGMELHLIHYSYGVNSTEKGDLSSESTVSRIRTEHFPLTLESARPSHTSQYLCASSELGTTREQFFGPGTRLTVL.

The V gene is TRBV28, the J gene TRBJ2-3, with D perhaps matching TRBD2 (7 bases). The length of the CDR3 is 15 residues. Trimming stripped 4 bases from V and 4 bases from J, with 15 bases between. In germline, CDR1 is MDHEN, CDR2 SYDVKM. CDR3 nucleotide sequence: TGTGCCAGCAGTTGGGGGGGGCAGGGTGCAGATACGCAGTATTTT. Translated: CASSWGGQGADTQYF.

This clone was observed once. V usage is TRBV19 and J usage is TRBJ2-1; TRBD2 is a possible D gene (6 bases). Germline V lookup: CDR1 LNHDA, CDR2 SQIVND (reference sequence). Trimming removed 7 bases from V and 5 bases from J, with 21 bases in between. The CDR3 has 16 residues. The CDR3 sequence is CASTPMRRAPNNEQFF. The CDR3 nucleotides are TGTGCCAGTACCCCCATGAGGAGGGCGCCGAACAATGAGCAGTTCTTC.

This clone was found a few times. The V and J genes are TRBV6-5 and TRBJ1-2; D may be TRBD1 (5 bases). The length of the CDR3 is 12 residues. Germline-derived CDR1 and CDR2 are MNHEY and SVGAGI. V was shortened by 6 bases and J by 5 bases, with 10 bases between the two germline ends. This CDR3 reads CASRQGGYGYTF. In nucleotides, the CDR3 is TGTGCCAGCAGGCAGGGAGGGTATGGCTACACCTTC.

This clone showed up just a few times. V is TRBV18 and J is TRBJ2-5; no clear D. Per the germline V gene, CDR1 is KGHSH and CDR2 is LQKENI. The V end was cut by 5 bases, the J end by 2 bases, with 9 bases between. The CDR3 is made up of 13 amino acids. The CDR3 nucleotides read TGTGCCAGCTCAGATGCAGGACAAGAGACCCAGTACTTC. It specifies CASSDAGQETQYF.

The chain links TRBV9 to TRBJ2-2; D ambiguous. Germline CDR1 and CDR2: SGDLS and YYNGEE. V dropped 0 bases and J dropped 0 bases, with 12 bases sitting between them. This CDR3 contains 17 residues. The CDR3 sequence: CASSVASSAPNTGELFF. Written as DNA, the CDR3 is TGTGCCAGCAGCGTAGCATCCAGCGCCCCGAACACCGGGGAGCTGTTTTTT.

The genes are TRBV19 and TRBJ1-4; no clear D. Germline V gene sequence: CDR1 LNHDA, CDR2 SQIVND (reference sequence). V lost 8 bases to trimming and J lost 7 bases, with 11 bases between them. The CDR3 totals 12 residues. CDR3 bases: TGTGCCAGTTCTGTCGCGGGTGAAAAACTGTTTTTT. Translation: CASSVAGEKLFF.

This chain uses TRBV10-1 with TRBJ2-1; 9 nucleotides align to TRBD2. CDR3 length: 15 residues. CDR1 and CDR2 (germline): WNHNN, SYGVQD (reference sequence). V lost 6 bases and J lost 8; bases outside the gene matches: 11. The CDR3 sequence is CASSNTGTSNDEQFF. The DNA for the CDR3 is TGCGCCAGCAGCAATACCGGGACTAGCAATGATGAGCAGTTCTTC.

The J gene is TRBJ2-2, the V gene TRBV6-1; TRBD2 agrees at 9 bases. Germline V gives CDR1 MNHNS, CDR2 SASEGT. The V segment lost 6 bases and the J segment 5 bases; nucleotides outside the gene matches: 7. The CDR3 totals 15 residues. The CDR3 nucleotides are TGTGCCAGCAGAACGGGACTAGCCCGAACCGGGGAGCTGTTTTTT. Its protein product is CASRTGLARTGELFF.

The rearrangement uses TRBV2 and TRBJ2-1; TRBD1 aligns across 8 bases. CDR1 SNHLY and CDR2 FYNNEI come from the germline V gene. The CDR3 contains 14 residues. Trimming took 4 bases from V and 12 from J; bases not matched to a gene: 11. CDR3 residues: CASSGQGLRGRQFF. The CDR3 DNA reads TGTGCCAGCAGTGGACAGGGGTTGAGAGGGAGGCAGTTCTTC.

This clone showed up just a few times. V is TRBV30 and J is TRBJ1-1; no reliable D call. The ends were cut back, 0 bases at V and 3 bases at J, with 8 bases in the middle. CDR1 is GTSNPN and CDR2 is SVGIG in the germline V gene (reference sequence). The CDR3 totals 13 residues. In DNA, the CDR3 is TGTGCCTGGAGTGTTACCCGGGACACTGAAGCTTTCTTT. As protein: CAWSVTRDTEAFF.

The V and J genes are TRBV9 and TRBJ2-3, with no clear D. Germline V CDR1 and CDR2: SGDLS, YYNGEE. CDR3 length: 11 amino acids. V lost 4 bases, J lost 6 bases, and 6 bases lay in between. The CDR3 DNA is TGTGCCAGCAGCCGTCTGGATACGCAGTATTTT. Translated, it gives CASSRLDTQYF.

This chain uses TRBV5-1 with TRBJ2-7, with TRBD2 identical over 9 bases. V gave up 4 bases and J gave up 2 bases; unmatched junction bases: 13. Germline lookup yields CDR1 SGHRS and CDR2 YFSETQ. The CDR3 runs to 17 residues. The CDR3 bases are TGCGCCAGCAGCCCGTCACTAGCGGGTGAAGTAACCTACGAGCAGTACTTC. Its translation is CASSPSLAGEVTYEQYF.

This clone was seen more than once but under ten times. The V call is TRBV20-1, the J call TRBJ2-4; TRBD2 agrees at 9 bases. The CDR3 has 11 amino acids. Germline CDR1 reads DFQATT; CDR2 reads SNEGSKA (reference sequence). V lost 6 bases and J lost 11; bases outside the gene matches: 5. CDR3 nucleotide sequence: TGCAGTGCAAACGTAGCGGGAGTTCAGTACTTC. Translated: CSANVAGVQYF.